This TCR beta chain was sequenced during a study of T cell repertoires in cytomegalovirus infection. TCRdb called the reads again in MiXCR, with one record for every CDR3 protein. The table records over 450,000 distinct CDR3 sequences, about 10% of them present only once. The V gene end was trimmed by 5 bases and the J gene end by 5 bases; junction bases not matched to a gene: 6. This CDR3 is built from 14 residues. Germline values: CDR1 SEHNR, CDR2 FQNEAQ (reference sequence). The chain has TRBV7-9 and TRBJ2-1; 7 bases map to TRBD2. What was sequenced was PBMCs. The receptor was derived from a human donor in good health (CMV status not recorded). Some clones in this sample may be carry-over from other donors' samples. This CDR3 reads CASSTGTNNNEQFF. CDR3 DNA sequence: TGTGCCAGCAGCACCGGGACTAATAACAATGAGCAGTTCTTC.